This TCR beta chain was recorded in a study of OX40 agonist ivuxolimab in advanced cancers. Study at large: One patient with hepatocellular carcinoma and two with cutaneous melanoma, three in all, had partial responses. Whole-study findings and limits: Partly responding patients at 0.1-3.0 mg/kg showed some of the smallest clonal expansion.

Germline CDR1 is MNHEY and CDR2 is SVGAGI. With 5 bases removed from V and 3 bases from J, the gap between germline ends came to 16 bases. The CDR3 spans 15 residues. On this clone itself: Its matching antigen is unknown.

The repertoire was sequenced with immunoSEQ multiplex PCR; TCRdb's copy has only in-frame clones and lacks some. The profile shows some 10,000 clones, roughly nine tenths of them singletons. The origin of this receptor is an adult with an advanced solid tumor such as melanoma, head and neck, liver or kidney cancer. The chain uses TRBV6-5 and TRBJ2-5; D might be TRBD2 (5 bases). The sample was CD4+ or CD8+ T cells sorted from blood, taken in a trial of the OX40 agonist ivuxolimab. The CDR3 here is CASSAWGLAEETQYF. The CDR3 region has the DNA TGTGCCAGCAGTGCATGGGGTCTAGCCGAAGAGACCCAGTACTTC.